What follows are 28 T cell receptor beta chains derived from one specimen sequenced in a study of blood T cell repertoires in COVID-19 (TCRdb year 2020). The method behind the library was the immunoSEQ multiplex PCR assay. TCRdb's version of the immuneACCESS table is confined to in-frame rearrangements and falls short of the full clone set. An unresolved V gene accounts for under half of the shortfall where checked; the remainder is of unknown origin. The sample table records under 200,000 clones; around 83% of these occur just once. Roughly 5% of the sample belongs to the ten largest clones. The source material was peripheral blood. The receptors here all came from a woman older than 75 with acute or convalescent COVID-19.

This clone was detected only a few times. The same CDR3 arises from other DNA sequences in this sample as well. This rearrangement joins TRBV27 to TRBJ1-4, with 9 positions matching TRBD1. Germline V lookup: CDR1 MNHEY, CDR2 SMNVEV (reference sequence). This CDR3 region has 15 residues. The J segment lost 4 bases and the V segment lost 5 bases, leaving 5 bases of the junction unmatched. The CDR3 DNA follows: TGTGCCAGCAGTCCATGGACAGGGGATAATGAAAAACTGTTTTTT. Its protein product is CASSPWTGDNEKLFF.

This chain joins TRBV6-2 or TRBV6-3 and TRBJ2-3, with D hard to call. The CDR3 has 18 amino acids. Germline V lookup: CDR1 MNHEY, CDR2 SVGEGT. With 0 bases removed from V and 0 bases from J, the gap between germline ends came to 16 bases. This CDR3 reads CASSYSIMRISSTDTQYF. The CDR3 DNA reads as TGTGCCAGCAGTTACTCGATAATGCGGATATCTAGCACAGATACGCAGTATTTT.

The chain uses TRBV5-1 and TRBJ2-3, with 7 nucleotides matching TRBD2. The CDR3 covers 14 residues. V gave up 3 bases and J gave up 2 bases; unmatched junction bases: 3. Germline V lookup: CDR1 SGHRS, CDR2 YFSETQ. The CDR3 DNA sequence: TGCGCCAGCAGCTCGCTAGCGGACACAGATACGCAGTATTTT. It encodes CASSSLADTDTQYF.

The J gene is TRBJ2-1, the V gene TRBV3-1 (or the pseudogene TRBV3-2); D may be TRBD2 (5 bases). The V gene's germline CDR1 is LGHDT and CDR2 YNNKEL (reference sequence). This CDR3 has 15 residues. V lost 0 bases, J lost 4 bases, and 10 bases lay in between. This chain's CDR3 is CASSQDPGRYNEQFF. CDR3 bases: TGTGCCAGCAGCCAAGATCCGGGAAGATACAATGAGCAGTTCTTC.

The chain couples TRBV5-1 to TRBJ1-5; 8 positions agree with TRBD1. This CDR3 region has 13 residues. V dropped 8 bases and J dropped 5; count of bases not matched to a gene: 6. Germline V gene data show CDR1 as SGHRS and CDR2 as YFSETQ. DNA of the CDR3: TGCGCCAGTCGACAGGGGTTCGATCAGCCCCAGCATTTT. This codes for CASRQGFDQPQHF.

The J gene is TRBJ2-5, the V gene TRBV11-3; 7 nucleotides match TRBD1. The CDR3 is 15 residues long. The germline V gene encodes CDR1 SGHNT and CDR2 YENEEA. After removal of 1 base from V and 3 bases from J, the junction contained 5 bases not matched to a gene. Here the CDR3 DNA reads TGTGCCAGCAGCTTAGGGACAGGAGAAAAAGAGACCCAGTACTTC. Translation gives CASSLGTGEKETQYF.

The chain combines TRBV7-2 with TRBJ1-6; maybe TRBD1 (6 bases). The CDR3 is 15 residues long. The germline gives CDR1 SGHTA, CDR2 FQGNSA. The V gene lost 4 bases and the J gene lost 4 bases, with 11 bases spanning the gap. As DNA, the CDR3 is TGTGCCAGCAGCTCAGGGGTCCCGTATAATTCACCCCTCCACTTT. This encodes CASSSGVPYNSPLHF.

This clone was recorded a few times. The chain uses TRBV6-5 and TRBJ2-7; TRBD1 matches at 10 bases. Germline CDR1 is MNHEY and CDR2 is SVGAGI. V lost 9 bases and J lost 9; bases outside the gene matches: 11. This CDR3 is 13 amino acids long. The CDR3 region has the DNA TGTGCCAGTCCGGGACAGGGGTTGTCGGGGCAGTACTTC. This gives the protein CASPGQGLSGQYF.

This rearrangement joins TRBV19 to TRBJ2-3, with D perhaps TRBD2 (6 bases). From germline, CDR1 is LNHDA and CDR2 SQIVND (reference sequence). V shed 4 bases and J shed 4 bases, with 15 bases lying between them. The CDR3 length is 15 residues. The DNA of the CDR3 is TGTGCCAGTAGTACCTCATCCGGGGGAGCAGATACGCAGTATTTT. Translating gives CASSTSSGGADTQYF.

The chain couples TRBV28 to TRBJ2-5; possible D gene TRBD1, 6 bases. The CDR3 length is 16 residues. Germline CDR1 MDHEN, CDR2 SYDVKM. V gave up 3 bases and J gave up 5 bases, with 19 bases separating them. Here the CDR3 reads CASSFAGAVERETQYF. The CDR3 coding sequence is TGTGCCAGCAGTTTCGCAGGGGCCGTCGAGAGGGAGACCCAGTACTTC.

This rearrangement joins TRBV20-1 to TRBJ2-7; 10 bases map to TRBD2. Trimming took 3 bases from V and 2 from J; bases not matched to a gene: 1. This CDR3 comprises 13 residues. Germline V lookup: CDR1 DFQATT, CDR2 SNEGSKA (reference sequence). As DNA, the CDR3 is TGCAGTGCTAGTAGCGGGGGGCCCTACGAGCAGTACTTC. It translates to CSASSGGPYEQYF.

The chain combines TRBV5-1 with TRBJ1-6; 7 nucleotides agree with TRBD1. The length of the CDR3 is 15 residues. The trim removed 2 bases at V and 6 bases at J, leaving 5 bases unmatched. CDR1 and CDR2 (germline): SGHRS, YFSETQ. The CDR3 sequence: CASSLRQGGNSPLHF. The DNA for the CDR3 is TGCGCCAGCAGCTTACGACAGGGCGGTAATTCACCCCTCCACTTT.

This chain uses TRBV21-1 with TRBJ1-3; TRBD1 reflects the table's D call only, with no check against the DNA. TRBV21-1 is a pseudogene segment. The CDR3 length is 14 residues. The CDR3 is CASSLRGPGNTIYF. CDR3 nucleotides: TGTGCCAGCAGCCTAAGGGGGCCTGGAAACACCATATATTTT.

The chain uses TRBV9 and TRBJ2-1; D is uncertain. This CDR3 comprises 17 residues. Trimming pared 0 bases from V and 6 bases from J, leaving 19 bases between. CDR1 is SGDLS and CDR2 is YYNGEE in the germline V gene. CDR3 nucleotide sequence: TGTGCCAGCAGCGTAGTCTCAGCGCCTTCTATCCTCAATGAGCAGTTCTTC. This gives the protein CASSVVSAPSILNEQFF.

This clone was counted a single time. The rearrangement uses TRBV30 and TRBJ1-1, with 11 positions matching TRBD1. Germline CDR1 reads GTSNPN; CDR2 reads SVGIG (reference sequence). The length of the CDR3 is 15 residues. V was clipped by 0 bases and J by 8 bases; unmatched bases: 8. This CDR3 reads CAWSVISRDRGEAFF. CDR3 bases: TGTGCCTGGAGTGTAATTTCCCGGGACAGGGGGGAAGCTTTCTTT.

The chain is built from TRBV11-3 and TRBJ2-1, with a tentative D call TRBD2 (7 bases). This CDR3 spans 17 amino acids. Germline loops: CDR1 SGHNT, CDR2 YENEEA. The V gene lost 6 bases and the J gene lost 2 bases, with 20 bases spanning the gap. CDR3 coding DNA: TGTGCCAGCAGTAACCTAAAGGGGGGGAGGGCCTACAATGAGCAGTTCTTC. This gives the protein CASSNLKGGRAYNEQFF.

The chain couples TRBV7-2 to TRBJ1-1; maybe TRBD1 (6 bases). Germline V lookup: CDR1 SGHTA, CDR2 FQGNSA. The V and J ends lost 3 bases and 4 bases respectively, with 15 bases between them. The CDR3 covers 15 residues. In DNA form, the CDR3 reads TGTGCCAGCAGCTTTCAGGACAGTGGAGTCACTGAAGCTTTCTTT. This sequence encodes CASSFQDSGVTEAFF.

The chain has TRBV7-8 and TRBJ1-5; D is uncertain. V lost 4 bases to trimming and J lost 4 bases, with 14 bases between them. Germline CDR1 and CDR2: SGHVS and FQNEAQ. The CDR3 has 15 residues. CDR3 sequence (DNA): TGTGCCAGCAGCTATCGCCCCCTGGAGAATCAGCCCCAGCATTTT. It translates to CASSYRPLENQPQHF.

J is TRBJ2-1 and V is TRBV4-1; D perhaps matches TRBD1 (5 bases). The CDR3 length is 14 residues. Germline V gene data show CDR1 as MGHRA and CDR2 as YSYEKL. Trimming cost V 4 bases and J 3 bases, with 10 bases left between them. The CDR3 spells CASSRDRSYNEQFF. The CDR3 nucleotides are TGCGCCAGCAGCCGTGACAGAAGCTACAATGAGCAGTTCTTC.

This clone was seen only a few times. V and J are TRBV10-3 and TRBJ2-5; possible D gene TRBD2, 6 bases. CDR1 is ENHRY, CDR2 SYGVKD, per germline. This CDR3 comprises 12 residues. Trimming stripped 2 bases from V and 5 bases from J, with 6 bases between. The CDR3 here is CAISERGETQYF. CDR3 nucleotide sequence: TGTGCCATCAGTGAGCGGGGGGAGACCCAGTACTTC.

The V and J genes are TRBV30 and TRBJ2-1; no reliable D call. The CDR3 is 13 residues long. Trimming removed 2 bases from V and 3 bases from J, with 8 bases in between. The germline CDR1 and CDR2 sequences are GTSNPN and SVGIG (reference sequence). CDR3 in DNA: TGTGCCTGGAGTTTTTACAACTACAATGAGCAGTTCTTC. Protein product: CAWSFYNYNEQFF.

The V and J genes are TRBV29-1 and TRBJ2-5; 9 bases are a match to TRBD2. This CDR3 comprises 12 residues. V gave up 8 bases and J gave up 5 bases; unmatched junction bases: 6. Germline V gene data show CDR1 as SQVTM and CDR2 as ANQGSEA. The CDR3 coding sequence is TGCAGCACGACTAGCGGTTTTGAGACCCAGTACTTC. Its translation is CSTTSGFETQYF.

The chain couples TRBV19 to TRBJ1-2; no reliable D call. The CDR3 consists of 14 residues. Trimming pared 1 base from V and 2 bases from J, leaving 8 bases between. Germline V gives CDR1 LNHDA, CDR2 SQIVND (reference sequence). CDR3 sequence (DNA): TGTGCCAGTAGTATAGCGAGAGGGAACTATGGCTACACCTTC. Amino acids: CASSIARGNYGYTF.

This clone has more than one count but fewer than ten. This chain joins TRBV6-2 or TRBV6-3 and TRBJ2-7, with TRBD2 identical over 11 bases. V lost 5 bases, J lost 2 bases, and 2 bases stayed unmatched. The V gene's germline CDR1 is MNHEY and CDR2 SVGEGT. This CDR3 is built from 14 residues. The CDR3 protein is CASSRLAGTYEQYF. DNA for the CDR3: TGTGCCAGCAGTCGACTAGCGGGGACCTACGAGCAGTACTTC.

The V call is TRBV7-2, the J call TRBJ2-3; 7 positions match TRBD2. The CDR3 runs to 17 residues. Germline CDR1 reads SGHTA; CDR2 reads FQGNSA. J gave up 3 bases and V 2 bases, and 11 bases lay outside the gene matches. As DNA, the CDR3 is TGTGCCAGCAGCTTACAGGCTGGCGGGAGCCGGACAGATACGCAGTATTTT. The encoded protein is CASSLQAGGSRTDTQYF.

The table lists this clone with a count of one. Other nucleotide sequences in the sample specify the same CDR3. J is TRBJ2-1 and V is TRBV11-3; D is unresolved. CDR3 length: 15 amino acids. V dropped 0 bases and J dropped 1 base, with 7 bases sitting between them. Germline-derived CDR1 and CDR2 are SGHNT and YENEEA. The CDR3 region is CASSLDGSSYNEQFF. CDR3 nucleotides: TGTGCCAGCAGCTTAGATGGCTCGTCCTACAATGAGCAGTTCTTC.

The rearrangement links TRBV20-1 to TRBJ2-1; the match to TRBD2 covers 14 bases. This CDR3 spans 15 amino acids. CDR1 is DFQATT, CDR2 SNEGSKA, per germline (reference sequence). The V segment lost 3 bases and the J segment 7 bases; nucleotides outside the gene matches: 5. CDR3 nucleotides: TGCAGTGCTAGTTTGCGGACTAGCGGGAGGAATGAGCAGTTCTTC. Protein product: CSASLRTSGRNEQFF.

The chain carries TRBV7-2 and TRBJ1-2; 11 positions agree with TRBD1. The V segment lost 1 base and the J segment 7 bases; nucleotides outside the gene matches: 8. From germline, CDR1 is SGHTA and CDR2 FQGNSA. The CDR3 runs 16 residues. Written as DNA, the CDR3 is TGTGCCAGCAGCTTAGGGTCTTGGGACAGGGGGATTGGCTACACCTTC. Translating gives CASSLGSWDRGIGYTF. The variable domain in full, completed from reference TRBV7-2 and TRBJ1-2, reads GAGVSQSPSNKVTEKGKDVELRCDPISGHTALYWYRQSLGQGLEFLIYFQGNSAPDKSGLPSDRFSAERTGGSVSTLTIQRTQQEDSAVYLCASSLGSWDRGIGYTFGSGTRLTVV.